This T cell receptor beta chain is drawn from a study of control samples from healthy donors and cancer patients. The protocol was immunoSEQ multiplex PCR, while the TCRdb copy is restricted to in-frame clones and leaves out a portion. The repertoire consists of around 70,000 clones, with about 94% occurring once and the leading ten covering approximately 2.8%. The table lists this clone with a count of one. The germline gives CDR1 SEHNR, CDR2 FQNEAQ (reference sequence). The CDR3 totals 15 residues. V lost 5 bases, J lost 1 base, and 6 bases stayed unmatched. This chain uses TRBV7-9 with TRBJ1-1, with 8 bases lining up with TRBD1. This TCR came from a woman in her twenties or thirties in good health. What was sequenced was blood. CDR3 sequence reads: CASSLGTGPNTEAFF. Here the CDR3 DNA reads TGTGCCAGCAGCCTCGGGACAGGTCCGAACACTGAAGCTTTCTTT.